The 30 T cell receptor beta chains below all came from one sample that was sequenced in a study of blood T cells in healthy people across ages. Using a J-beta primer mix together with a sample-barcoded 5' primer, a second PCR was run for about 6 to 11 cycles. TCRdb fed the 5' RACE reads into MiXCR, producing one record per CDR3 protein. The sample lists 1.5 million to 2 million distinct CDR3 sequences; 30% to 40% were seen once. Sequencing was done on a sample of blood. The receptor set was obtained from a woman in her 30s in good health.

This chain links TRBV12-3 or TRBV12-4 with TRBJ2-3; D gene uncertain. V was trimmed by 1 base and J by 10 bases, leaving 18 bases between them. The CDR3 runs to 15 residues. Written as DNA, the CDR3 is TGTGCCAGCAGTTTAGACCCGGGCGGTTCGGATGCGCAGTATTTT. Amino acid sequence: CASSLDPGGSDAQYF.

This clonotype came up a few times. The V gene is TRBV20-1, the J gene TRBJ2-7, with TRBD2 identical over 9 bases. The germline V gene encodes CDR1 DFQATT and CDR2 SNEGSKA (reference sequence). Trimming cost V 3 bases and J 1 base; bases outside gene matches: 7. CDR3 length equals 15 residues. The CDR3 region is CSARATSGPSYEQYF. CDR3 bases: TGCAGTGCTAGGGCGACTAGCGGACCGTCCTACGAGCAGTACTTC.

This clonotype was counted many times. This rearrangement joins TRBV4-2 to TRBJ2-1; TRBD2 matches at 7 bases. CDR3 length equals 16 residues. Per germline, CDR1 LGHNA and CDR2 YNFKEQ. V trimming: 0 bases; J trimming: 8 bases; junction bases outside the gene matches: 10. CDR3 residues: CASSQDVAGRVDEQFF. The CDR3 DNA follows: TGTGCCAGCAGCCAAGATGTCGCGGGGAGGGTGGATGAGCAGTTCTTC.

This clonotype showed up many times. The genes are TRBV6-4 and TRBJ2-1, with 8 nucleotides matching TRBD2. Trimming took 9 bases from V and 4 from J; bases not matched to a gene: 5. Per germline, CDR1 MRHNA and CDR2 SNTAGT. The CDR3 contains 13 residues. The CDR3: CASGSGAYNEQFF. The CDR3 DNA is TGTGCCAGTGGTAGCGGGGCTTACAATGAGCAGTTCTTC.

The CDR3 sequence is CASSVISGTEQFF. In DNA form, the CDR3 reads TGTGCCAGCAGCGTAATTAGCGGGACTGAGCAGTTCTTC. V gene TRBV9 combines with J gene TRBJ2-1, with 8 bases lining up with TRBD2. The CDR3 has 13 residues. CDR1 SGDLS and CDR2 YYNGEE come from the germline V gene. Trimming took 1 base from V and 9 from J; bases not matched to a gene: 3.

This clonotype has only a few counts. The rearrangement joins TRBV6-1 to TRBJ1-1; perhaps TRBD1 as D (5 bases). The CDR3 covers 18 residues. Trimming cost V 7 bases and J 0 bases, with 24 bases left between them. The germline V gene has CDR1 MNHNS and CDR2 SASEGT. The CDR3 sequence: CASKGVGPGLVMNTEAFF. The CDR3 DNA is TGTGCCAGCAAGGGTGTAGGCCCAGGGTTGGTCATGAACACTGAAGCTTTCTTT.

The J gene is TRBJ2-7, the V gene TRBV28; a possible D gene is TRBD2 (5 bases). CDR1 and CDR2 (germline): MDHEN, SYDVKM. Deletions cut 3 bases from V and 1 base from J, with 10 bases between. This CDR3 spans 14 amino acids. CDR3 sequence (DNA): TGTGCCAGCAGTTTCGGGGTAGGGTCCTACGAGCAGTACTTC. Translation gives CASSFGVGSYEQYF.

This clonotype was observed a handful of times. The chain is built from TRBV7-3 and TRBJ1-2; TRBD1 aligns across 8 bases. The CDR3 has 18 amino acids. The germline gives CDR1 SGHTA, CDR2 FQGTGA. Unmatched junction bases numbered 22, after V lost 5 bases and J lost 8 bases. The CDR3 spells CASSPRGDRSNSGYGYTF. The CDR3 nucleotides are TGTGCCAGCAGCCCCCGAGGGGACAGGAGTAACTCCGGCTACGGCTACACCTTC.

This clonotype appeared a few times. The chain is built from TRBV20-1 and TRBJ2-1, with 13 positions matching TRBD2. Trimming took 0 bases from V and 9 from J; bases not matched to a gene: 8. Germline CDR1 is DFQATT and CDR2 is SNEGSKA (reference sequence). There are 16 residues in the CDR3. CDR3 sequence: CSARDVGLAGRGEQFF. The CDR3 bases are TGCAGTGCTAGAGATGTGGGACTAGCGGGAAGGGGTGAGCAGTTCTTC.

The chain employs TRBV6-5 and TRBJ2-5, with 8 positions matching TRBD2. The J call may not be correct, given that the DNA end is closer to TRBJ2-7. Germline-derived CDR1 and CDR2 are MNHEY and SVGAGI. The CDR3 has 14 amino acids. The CDR3 reads CASSYAGTSSEQYF. The CDR3 DNA follows: TGTGCCAGCAGTTATGCCGGGACTAGTAGCGAGCAGTACTTC.

This clonotype was observed a handful of times. J is TRBJ2-7 and V is TRBV9; 9 bases match TRBD2. Germline CDR1 reads SGDLS; CDR2 reads YYNGEE. J gave up 3 bases and V 2 bases, and 6 bases lay outside the gene matches. The CDR3 length is 15 residues. CDR3 amino acids: CASSVRPAGGYEQYF. Written as DNA, the CDR3 is TGTGCCAGCAGCGTGAGACCAGCGGGAGGCTACGAGCAGTACTTC.

CDR3 in DNA: TGTGCCATCAGTGACAGATCTAACTATGGCTACACCTTC. As protein: CAISDRSNYGYTF. The chain uses TRBV10-3 and TRBJ1-2; D not resolved. This CDR3 spans 13 amino acids. Germline CDR1 and CDR2: ENHRY and SYGVKD. V was shortened by 3 bases and J by 0 bases, with 5 bases between the two germline ends.

This clonotype showed up just a few times. The chain links TRBV20-1 to TRBJ2-7; weak D call: TRBD2 (6 bases). The V gene lost 1 base and the J gene lost 2 bases, with 15 bases spanning the gap. CDR1 and CDR2 (germline): DFQATT, SNEGSKA (reference sequence). The CDR3 contains 15 residues. The CDR3 DNA reads as TGCAGTGCTAGAGTAGGAGGGGCGACCACCTACGAGCAGTACTTC. Translating gives CSARVGGATTYEQYF.

Only a few counts were recorded for this clonotype. The chain carries TRBV6-1 and TRBJ2-7, with a weak D call TRBD1 (6 bases). This CDR3 contains 13 residues. Trimming left V 9 bases short and J 0 bases short, with 12 bases between. From germline, CDR1 is MNHNS and CDR2 SASEGT. Here the CDR3 DNA reads TGTGCCAGTTACAGGGAAGTCTCCTACGAGCAGTACTTC. This gives the protein CASYREVSYEQYF.

This clonotype occurred many times. The chain is built from TRBV12-3 or TRBV12-4 and TRBJ1-5, with D possibly matching TRBD1 (5 bases). The CDR3 loop spans 15 amino acids. Trimming pared 3 bases from V and 7 bases from J, leaving 16 bases between. The DNA for the CDR3 is TGTGCCAGCAGTTTCTACGGGGCCAGAGAGCAGCCCCAGCATTTT. It encodes CASSFYGAREQPQHF.

There are many counts of this clonotype. The rearrangement links TRBV13 to TRBJ2-1; weak D call: TRBD2 (5 bases). This CDR3 has 13 residues. CDR1 and CDR2 from the germline V gene are PRHDT and FYEKMQ (reference sequence). V was shortened by 1 base and J by 10 bases, with 11 bases between the two germline ends. The CDR3 reads CASSLERVGEQFF. The CDR3 DNA reads TGTGCCAGCAGCTTAGAGAGGGTCGGGGAGCAGTTCTTC.

The chain joins TRBV11-2 to TRBJ1-1, with D perhaps TRBD1 (5 bases). V lost 5 bases and J lost 4, with 14 bases in between. The CDR3 covers 14 residues. Germline CDR1 is SGHAT and CDR2 is FQNNGV. CDR3 bases: TGTGCCAGCAGCATTCAACAGGTGAGCACTGAAGCTTTCTTT. Translated, it gives CASSIQQVSTEAFF.

This clonotype was counted only a few times. The genes are TRBV6-6 and TRBJ1-3; no definite D call. The V gene lost 5 bases and the J gene lost 0 bases, with 8 bases spanning the gap. The CDR3 has 14 amino acids. CDR1 and CDR2 from the germline V gene are MNHNY and SVGAGI (reference sequence). CDR3 nucleotides: TGTGCCAGCAGTGACAAACACTCTGGAAACACCATATATTTT. It encodes CASSDKHSGNTIYF.

This clonotype was counted a few times. The rearrangement uses TRBV5-1 and TRBJ1-6; D not resolved. Germline V gene data show CDR1 as SGHRS and CDR2 as YFSETQ. This CDR3 region has 14 residues. V dropped 7 bases and J dropped 5 bases, with 13 bases sitting between them. The chain's CDR3 is CASDEGRNNSPLHF. The DNA for the CDR3 is TGCGCCAGCGACGAGGGTAGGAATAATTCACCCCTCCACTTT. Looking up the rest from reference TRBV5-1 and TRBJ1-6 gives the full variable domain: KAGVTQTPRYLIKTRGQQVTLSCSPISGHRSVSWYQQTPGQGLQFLFEYFSETQRNKGNFPGRFSGRQFSNSRSEMNVSTLELGDSALYLCASDEGRNNSPLHFGNGTRLTVT.

This clonotype showed up just a few times. A read error is possible here, since a much larger clone lies one base away. The rearrangement uses TRBV29-1 and TRBJ2-7; possible D gene TRBD1, 7 bases. Looked up from germline, CDR1 is SQVTM and CDR2 is ANQGSEA. This CDR3 region has 13 residues. V lost 7 bases, J lost 7 bases, and 20 bases lay in between. Written as DNA, the CDR3 is TGCAGCGCGAGGGGGACAGCGGGCGGAGAGCAGTACTTC. Translated, it gives CSARGTAGGEQYF.

The chain carries TRBV5-1 and TRBJ2-1, with D possibly TRBD1 on 5 matching bases. CDR1 is SGHRS, CDR2 YFSETQ, per germline. Trimming removed 0 bases at V and 4 bases at J, with 14 bases between. The CDR3 runs to 16 residues. DNA for the CDR3: TGCGCCAGCAGCTTGGGACAGTCCAAACGATACAATGAGCAGTTCTTC. This gives the protein CASSLGQSKRYNEQFF.

This clonotype was detected only a few times. The chain couples TRBV5-1 to TRBJ2-7; 7 bases match TRBD2. Germline loops: CDR1 SGHRS, CDR2 YFSETQ. The J segment lost 4 bases and the V segment lost 0 bases, leaving 4 bases of the junction unmatched. The CDR3 extends over 14 amino acids. DNA for the CDR3: TGCGCCAGCAGCTTGGACATAGCGGGTTACGAGCAGTACTTC. Its translation: CASSLDIAGYEQYF. The full variable domain, its missing parts supplied by reference TRBV5-1 and TRBJ2-7, is KAGVTQTPRYLIKTRGQQVTLSCSPISGHRSVSWYQQTPGQGLQFLFEYFSETQRNKGNFPGRFSGRQFSNSRSEMNVSTLELGDSALYLCASSLDIAGYEQYFGPGTRLTVT.

This chain uses TRBV10-3 with TRBJ2-1; 7 bases are a match to TRBD2. Unmatched junction bases numbered 7, after V lost 2 bases and J lost 6 bases. CDR3 size: 15 residues. The germline CDR1 and CDR2 sequences are ENHRY and SYGVKD. DNA of the CDR3: TGTGCCATCAGTGAGACTGGGGGGGGTTTCAATGAGCAGTTCTTC. Protein sequence: CAISETGGGFNEQFF.

The J gene is TRBJ2-1, the V gene TRBV3-1; D is possibly TRBD1 or TRBD2 (5 bases each). The V end lost 1 base, the J end lost 2 bases, and 9 bases lay between the germline ends. CDR1 is LGHDT, CDR2 YNNKEL, per germline (reference sequence). This CDR3 contains 15 residues. This CDR3 is CASSQGVGAYNEQFF. For the CDR3, the DNA is TGTGCCAGCAGCCAAGGGGTGGGGGCCTACAATGAGCAGTTCTTC.

The sample holds a few counts of this clonotype. The chain is built from TRBV6-8 and TRBJ1-2; D is perhaps TRBD1 (6 bases). This CDR3 has 15 residues. Trimming pared 4 bases from V and 2 bases from J, leaving 14 bases between. Germline V lookup: CDR1 MNHGY, CDR2 SAAAGT. The CDR3 sequence is CASSSPWGQNYGYTF. Here the CDR3 DNA reads TGTGCCAGCAGTTCCCCCTGGGGACAAAACTATGGCTACACCTTC.

Ten or more counts support this clonotype. This chain uses TRBV20-1 with TRBJ1-5; D is perhaps TRBD1 (6 bases). The CDR3 has 15 residues. Between the trimmed V and J ends, which lost 6 bases and 4 bases, there was a span of 19 bases. The germline V gene has CDR1 DFQATT and CDR2 SNEGSKA (reference sequence). The CDR3 reads CSAKPGTSGNQPQHF. The CDR3 coding sequence is TGCAGTGCCAAACCAGGGACATCGGGGAATCAGCCCCAGCATTTT.

The chain combines TRBV2 with TRBJ2-1, with TRBD2 matching 10 bases. Trimming removed 7 bases from V and 7 bases from J; junction bases left unmatched: 10. The germline gives CDR1 SNHLY, CDR2 FYNNEI. The CDR3 has 15 residues. Here the CDR3 reads CASNDPGLAKNEQFF. The DNA for the CDR3 is TGTGCCAGCAACGACCCGGGACTAGCGAAGAATGAGCAGTTCTTC.

The chain combines TRBV6-6 with TRBJ2-7; D is unclear. The V gene lost 2 bases and the J gene lost 2 bases, with 10 bases spanning the gap. Germline V gene sequence: CDR1 MNHNY, CDR2 SVGAGI (reference sequence). The CDR3 has 14 residues. CDR3 coding DNA: TGTGCCAGCAGTTACGGGCAGAACACCTACGAGCAGTACTTC. Encoded protein: CASSYGQNTYEQYF.

This clonotype was counted a single time. This CDR3 fails to terminate in the conserved phenylalanine or tryptophan, so it likely reflects a read error. This chain links TRBV10-2 with TRBJ2-5; weak D call: TRBD1 (6 bases). The CDR3 has 14 amino acids. CDR1 and CDR2 from the germline V gene are WSHSY and SAAADI. V lost 5 bases and J 0 bases, leaving 10 bases between the germline ends. CDR3 amino acids: CASSQGSYQETQYV. The CDR3, as DNA: TGCGCCAGCAGTCAGGGGTCGTACCAAGAGACCCAGTACGTC.

This clonotype was detected only once. This rearrangement joins TRBV6-1 to TRBJ1-2; the D is unclear. CDR1 MNHNS and CDR2 SASEGT come from the germline V gene. There are 16 residues in the CDR3. V was pared by 2 bases and J by 6 bases, with 19 bases between. As DNA, the CDR3 is TGTGCCAGCAGTGAAAAACACGGGTTCGTCGGGCATGGCTACACCTTC. The encoded protein is CASSEKHGFVGHGYTF.